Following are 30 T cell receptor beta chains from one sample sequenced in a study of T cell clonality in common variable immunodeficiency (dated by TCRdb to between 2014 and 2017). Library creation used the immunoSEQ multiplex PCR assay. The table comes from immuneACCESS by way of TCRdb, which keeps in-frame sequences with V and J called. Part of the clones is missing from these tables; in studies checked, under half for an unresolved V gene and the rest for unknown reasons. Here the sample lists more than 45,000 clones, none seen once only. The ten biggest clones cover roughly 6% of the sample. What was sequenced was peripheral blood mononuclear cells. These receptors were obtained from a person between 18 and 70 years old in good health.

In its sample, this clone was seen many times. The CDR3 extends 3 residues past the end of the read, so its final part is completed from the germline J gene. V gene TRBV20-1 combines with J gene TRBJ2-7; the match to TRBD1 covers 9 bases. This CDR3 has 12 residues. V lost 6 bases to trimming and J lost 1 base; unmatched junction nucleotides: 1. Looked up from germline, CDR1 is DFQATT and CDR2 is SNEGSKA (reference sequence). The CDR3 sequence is CSAGQGSYEQYF. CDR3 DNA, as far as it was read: TGCAGTGCGGGACAGGGATCCTACGAG.

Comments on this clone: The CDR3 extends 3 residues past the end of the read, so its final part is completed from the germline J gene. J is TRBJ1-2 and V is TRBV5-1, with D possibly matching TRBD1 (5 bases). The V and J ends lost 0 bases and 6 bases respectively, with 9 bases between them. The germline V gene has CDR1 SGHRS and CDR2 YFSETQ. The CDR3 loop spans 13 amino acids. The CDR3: CASSLAGGDGYTF. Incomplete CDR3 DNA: TGCGCCAGCAGCTTGGCGGGGGGGGATGGC. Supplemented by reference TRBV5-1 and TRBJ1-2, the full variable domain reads KAGVTQTPRYLIKTRGQQVTLSCSPISGHRSVSWYQQTPGQGLQFLFEYFSETQRNKGNFPGRFSGRQFSNSRSEMNVSTLELGDSALYLCASSLAGGDGYTFGSGTRLTVV.

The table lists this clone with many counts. The CDR3 sequence is CSVEGRLNTEAFF. The CDR3 DNA, read in part, is TGCAGCGTTGAAGGTCGGTTGAACACTGAA. The chain uses TRBV29-1 and TRBJ1-1; D call uncertain. The read terminates 3 residues ahead of where the CDR3 ends, so the germline J gene completes it. The CDR3 has 13 residues. Germline V lookup: CDR1 SQVTM, CDR2 ANQGSEA. V was cut by 1 base and J by 0 bases, with 6 bases left in between.

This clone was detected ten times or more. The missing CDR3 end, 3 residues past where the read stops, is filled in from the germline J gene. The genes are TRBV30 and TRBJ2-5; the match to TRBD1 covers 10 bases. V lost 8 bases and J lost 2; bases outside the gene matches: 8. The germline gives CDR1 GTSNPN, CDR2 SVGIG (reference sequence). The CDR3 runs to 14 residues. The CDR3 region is CAQAGQGLQETQYF. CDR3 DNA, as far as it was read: TGTGCCCAGGCGGGACAGGGGTTACAAGAGACC.

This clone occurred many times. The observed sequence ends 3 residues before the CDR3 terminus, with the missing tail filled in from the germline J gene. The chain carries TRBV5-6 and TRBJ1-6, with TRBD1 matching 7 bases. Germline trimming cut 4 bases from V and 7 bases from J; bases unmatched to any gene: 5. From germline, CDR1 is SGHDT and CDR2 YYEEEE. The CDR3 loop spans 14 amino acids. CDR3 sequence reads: CASSPGQWNSPLHF. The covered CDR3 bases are TGTGCCAGCAGCCCGGGACAGTGGAATTCACCC.

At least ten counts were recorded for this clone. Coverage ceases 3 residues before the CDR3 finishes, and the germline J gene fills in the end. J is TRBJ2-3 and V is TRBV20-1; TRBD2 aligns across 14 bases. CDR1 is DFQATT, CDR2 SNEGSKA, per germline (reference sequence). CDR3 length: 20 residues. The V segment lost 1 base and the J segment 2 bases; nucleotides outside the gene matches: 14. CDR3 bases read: TGCAGTGCTAGAGGCCTAGGGCCTAGGACTAGCGGGGGGCCCACAGATACG. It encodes CSARGLGPRTSGGPTDT. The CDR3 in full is CSARGLGPRTSGGPTDTQYF.

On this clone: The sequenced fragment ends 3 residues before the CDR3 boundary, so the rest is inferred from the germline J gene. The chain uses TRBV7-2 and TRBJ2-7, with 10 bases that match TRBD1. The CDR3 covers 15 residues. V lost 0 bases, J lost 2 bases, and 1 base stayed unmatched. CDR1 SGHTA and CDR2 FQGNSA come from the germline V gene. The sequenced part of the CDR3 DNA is TGTGCCAGCAGCTTAGCGGGGACAGGGGCCTACGAG. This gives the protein CASSLAGTGAYE. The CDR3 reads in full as CASSLAGTGAYEQYF.

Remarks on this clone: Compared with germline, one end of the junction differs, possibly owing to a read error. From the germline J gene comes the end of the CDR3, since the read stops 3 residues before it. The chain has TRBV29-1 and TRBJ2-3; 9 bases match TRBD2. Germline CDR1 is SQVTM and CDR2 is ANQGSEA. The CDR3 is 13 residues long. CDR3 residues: CSVEAGGVETQYF. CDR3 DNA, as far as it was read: TGCAGCGTAGAAGCGGGGGGAGTTGAGACG.

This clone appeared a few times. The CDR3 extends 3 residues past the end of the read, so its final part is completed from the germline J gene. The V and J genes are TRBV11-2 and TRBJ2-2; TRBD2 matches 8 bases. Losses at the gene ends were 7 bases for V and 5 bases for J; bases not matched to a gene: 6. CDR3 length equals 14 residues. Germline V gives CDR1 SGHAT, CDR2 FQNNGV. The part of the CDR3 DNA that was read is TGTGCCAGCATAGGACTAGCCGTGACCGGGGAG. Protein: CASIGLAVTGE. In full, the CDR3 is CASIGLAVTGELFF.

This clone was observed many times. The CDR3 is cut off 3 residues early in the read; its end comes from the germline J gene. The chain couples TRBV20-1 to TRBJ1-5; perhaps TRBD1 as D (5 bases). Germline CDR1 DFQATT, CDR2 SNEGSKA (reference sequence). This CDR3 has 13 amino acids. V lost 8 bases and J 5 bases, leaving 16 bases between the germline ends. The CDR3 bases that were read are TGCAGTATAACAGCGGGGGGGTATCAGCCC. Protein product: CSITAGGYQP. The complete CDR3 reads CSITAGGYQPQHF.

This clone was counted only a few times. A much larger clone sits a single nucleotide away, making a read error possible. This CDR3 reads CAWSSGVSNQPQYF. CDR3 DNA, as far as it was read: TGTGCCTGGAGCAGCGGGGTTAGCAATCAGCCG. This rearrangement joins TRBV30 to TRBJ2-3, with TRBD2 matching 7 bases. The read finishes 3 residues shy of the CDR3 end, and the germline J gene is used to complete it. The V gene's germline CDR1 is GTSNPN and CDR2 SVGIG (reference sequence). The CDR3 extends over 14 amino acids.

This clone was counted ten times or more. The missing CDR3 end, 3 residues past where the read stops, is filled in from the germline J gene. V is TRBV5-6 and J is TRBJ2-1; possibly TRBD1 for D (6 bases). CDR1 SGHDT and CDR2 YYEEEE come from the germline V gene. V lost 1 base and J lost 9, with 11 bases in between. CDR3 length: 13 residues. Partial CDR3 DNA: TGTGCCAGCAGCTTGACAGGGCCGGGTGAG. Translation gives CASSLTGPGE. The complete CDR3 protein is CASSLTGPGEQFF.

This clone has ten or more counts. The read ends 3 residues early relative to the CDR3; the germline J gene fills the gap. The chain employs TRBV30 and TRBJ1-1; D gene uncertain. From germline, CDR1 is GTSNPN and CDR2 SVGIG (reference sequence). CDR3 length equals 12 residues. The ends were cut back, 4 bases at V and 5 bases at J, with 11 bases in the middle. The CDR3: CAWNIADTEAFF. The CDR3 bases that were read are TGTGCCTGGAATATAGCGGATACTGAA.

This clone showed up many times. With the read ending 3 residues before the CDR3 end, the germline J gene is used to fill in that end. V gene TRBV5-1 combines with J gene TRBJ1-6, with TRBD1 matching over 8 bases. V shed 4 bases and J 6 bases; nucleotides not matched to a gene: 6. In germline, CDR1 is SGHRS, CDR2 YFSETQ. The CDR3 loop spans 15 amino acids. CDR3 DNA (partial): TGCGCCAGCAGCACGGGACAGGATGTTAATTCACCC. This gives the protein CASSTGQDVNSP. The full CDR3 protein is CASSTGQDVNSPLHF.

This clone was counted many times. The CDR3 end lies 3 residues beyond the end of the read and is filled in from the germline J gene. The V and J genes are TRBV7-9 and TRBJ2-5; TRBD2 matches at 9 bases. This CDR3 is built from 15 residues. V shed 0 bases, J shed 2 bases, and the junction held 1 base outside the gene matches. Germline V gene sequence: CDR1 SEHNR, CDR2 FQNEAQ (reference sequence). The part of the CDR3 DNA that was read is TGTGCCAGCAGCTTAGCGGCGGGGGGGCAAGAGACC. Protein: CASSLAAGGQET. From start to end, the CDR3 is CASSLAAGGQETQYF.

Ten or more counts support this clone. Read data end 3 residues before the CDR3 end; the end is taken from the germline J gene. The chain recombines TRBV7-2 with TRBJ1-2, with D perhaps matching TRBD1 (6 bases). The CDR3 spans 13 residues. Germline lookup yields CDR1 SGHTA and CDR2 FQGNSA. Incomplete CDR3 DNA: TGTGCCAGCAGCGGGACACCCGATCGCGGC. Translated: CASSGTPDRG. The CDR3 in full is CASSGTPDRGYTF.

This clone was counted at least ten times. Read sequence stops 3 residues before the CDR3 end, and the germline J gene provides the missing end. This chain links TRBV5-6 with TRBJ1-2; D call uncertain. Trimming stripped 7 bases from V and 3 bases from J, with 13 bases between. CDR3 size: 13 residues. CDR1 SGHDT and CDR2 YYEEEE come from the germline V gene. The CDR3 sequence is CASGPPGYYGYTF. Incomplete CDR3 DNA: TGTGCCAGCGGGCCCCCTGGTTACTATGGC. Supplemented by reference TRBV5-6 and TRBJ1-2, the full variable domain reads DAGVTQSPTHLIKTRGQQVTLRCSPKSGHDTVSWYQQALGQGPQFIFQYYEEEERQRGNFPDRFSGHQFPNYSSELNVNALLLGDSALYLCASGPPGYYGYTFGSGTRLTVV.

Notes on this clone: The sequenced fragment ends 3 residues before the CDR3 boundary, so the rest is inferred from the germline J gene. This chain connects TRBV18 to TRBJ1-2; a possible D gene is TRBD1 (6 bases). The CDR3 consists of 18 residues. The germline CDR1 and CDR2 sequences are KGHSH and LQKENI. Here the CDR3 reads CASSPPSGTSGGTDTYTF. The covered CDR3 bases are TGTGCCAGCTCACCACCTAGCGGGACTAGCGGGGGCACAGATACC.

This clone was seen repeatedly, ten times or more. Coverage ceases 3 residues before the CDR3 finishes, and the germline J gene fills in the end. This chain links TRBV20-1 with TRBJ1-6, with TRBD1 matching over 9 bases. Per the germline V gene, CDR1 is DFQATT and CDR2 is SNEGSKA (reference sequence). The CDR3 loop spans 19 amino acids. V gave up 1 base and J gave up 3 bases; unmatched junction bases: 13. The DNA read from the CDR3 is TGCAGTGCTAGAGGAGGGGACAGGGACAACCAATTCTATAATTCACCC. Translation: CSARGGDRDNQFYNSP. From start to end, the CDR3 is CSARGGDRDNQFYNSPLHF.

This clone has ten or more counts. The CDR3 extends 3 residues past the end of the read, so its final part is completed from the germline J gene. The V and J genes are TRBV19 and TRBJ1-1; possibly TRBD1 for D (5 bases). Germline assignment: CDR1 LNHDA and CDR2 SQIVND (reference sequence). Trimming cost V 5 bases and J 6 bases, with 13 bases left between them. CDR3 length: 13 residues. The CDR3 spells CASSPQGFSEAFF. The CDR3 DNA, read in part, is TGTGCCAGTAGTCCTCAGGGATTTTCTGAA.

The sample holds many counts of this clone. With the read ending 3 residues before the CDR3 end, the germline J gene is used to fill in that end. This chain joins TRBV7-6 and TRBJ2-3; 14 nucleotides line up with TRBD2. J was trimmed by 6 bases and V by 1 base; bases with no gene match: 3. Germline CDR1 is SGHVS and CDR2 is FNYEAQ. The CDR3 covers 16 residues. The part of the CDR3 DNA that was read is TGTGCCAGCAGCTTAGGACTAGCGGGGGGGTCTGATACG. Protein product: CASSLGLAGGSDT. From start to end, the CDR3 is CASSLGLAGGSDTQYF.

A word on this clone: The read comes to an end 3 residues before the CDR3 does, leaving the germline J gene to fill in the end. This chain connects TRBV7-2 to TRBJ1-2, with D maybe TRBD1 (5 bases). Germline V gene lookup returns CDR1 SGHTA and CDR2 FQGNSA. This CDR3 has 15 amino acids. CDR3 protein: CASSPWRGSYNDYTF. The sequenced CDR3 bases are TGTGCCAGCAGCCCGTGGCGGGGGAGCTACAATGAC.

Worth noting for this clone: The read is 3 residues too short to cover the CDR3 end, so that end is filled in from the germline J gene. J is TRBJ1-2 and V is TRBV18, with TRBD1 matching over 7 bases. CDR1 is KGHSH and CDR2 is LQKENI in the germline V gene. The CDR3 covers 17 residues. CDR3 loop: CASSPQEGGYGSYDYTF. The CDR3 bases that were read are TGTGCCAGCTCACCGCAAGAAGGGGGCTATGGATCCTACGAC.

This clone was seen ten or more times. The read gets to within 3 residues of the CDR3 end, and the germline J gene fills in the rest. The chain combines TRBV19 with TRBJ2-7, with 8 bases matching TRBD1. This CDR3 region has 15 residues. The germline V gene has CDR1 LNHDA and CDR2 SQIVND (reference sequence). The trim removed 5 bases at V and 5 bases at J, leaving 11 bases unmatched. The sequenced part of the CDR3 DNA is TGTGCCAGTAGTCCAGTAAACAGGGGGGTCCACGAG. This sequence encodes CASSPVNRGVHE. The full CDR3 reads CASSPVNRGVHEQYF.

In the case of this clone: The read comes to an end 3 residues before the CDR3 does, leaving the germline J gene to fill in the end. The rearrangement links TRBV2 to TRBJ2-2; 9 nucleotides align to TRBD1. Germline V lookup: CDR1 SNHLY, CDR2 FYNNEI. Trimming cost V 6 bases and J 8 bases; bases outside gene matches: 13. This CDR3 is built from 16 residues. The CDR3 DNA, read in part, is TGTGCCAGCAGGCCACAGGGGGCGCCGTTTGTAGGGGAG. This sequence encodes CASRPQGAPFVGE. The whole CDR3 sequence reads CASRPQGAPFVGELFF. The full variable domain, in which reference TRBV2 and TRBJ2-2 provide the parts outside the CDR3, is EPEVTQTPSHQVTQMGQEVILRCVPISNHLYFYWYRQILGQKVEFLVSFYNNEISEKSEIFDDQFSVERPDGSNFTLKIRSTKLEDSAMYFCASRPQGAPFVGELFFGEGSRLTVL.

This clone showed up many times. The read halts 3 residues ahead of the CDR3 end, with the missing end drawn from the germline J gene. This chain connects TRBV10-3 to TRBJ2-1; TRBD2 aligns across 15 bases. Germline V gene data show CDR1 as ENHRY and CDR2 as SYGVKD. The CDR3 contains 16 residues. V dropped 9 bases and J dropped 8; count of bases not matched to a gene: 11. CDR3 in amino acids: CAISRGLAGGLHEQFF. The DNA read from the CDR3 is TGTGCCATAAGCCGGGGACTAGCGGGGGGCCTGCATGAG.

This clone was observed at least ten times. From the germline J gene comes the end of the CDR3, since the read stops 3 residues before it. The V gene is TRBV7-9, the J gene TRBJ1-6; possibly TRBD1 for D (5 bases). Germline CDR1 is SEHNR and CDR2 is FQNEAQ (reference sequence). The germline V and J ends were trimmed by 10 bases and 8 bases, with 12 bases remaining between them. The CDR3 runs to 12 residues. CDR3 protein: CATTWGDSPLHF. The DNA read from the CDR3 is TGTGCCACCACATGGGGGGATTCACCC. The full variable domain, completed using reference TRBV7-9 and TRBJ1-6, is DTGVSQNPRHKITKRGQNVTFRCDPISEHNRLYWYRQTLGQGPEFLTYFQNEAQLEKSRLLSDRFSAERPKGSFSTLEIQRTEQGDSAMYLCATTWGDSPLHFGNGTRLTVT.

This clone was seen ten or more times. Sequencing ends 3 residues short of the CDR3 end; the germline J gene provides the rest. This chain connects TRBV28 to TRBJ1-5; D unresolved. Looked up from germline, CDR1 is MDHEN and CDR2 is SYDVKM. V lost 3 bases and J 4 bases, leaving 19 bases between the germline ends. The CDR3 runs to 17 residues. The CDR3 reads CASSFNPLWLKNQPQHF. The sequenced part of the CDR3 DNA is TGTGCCAGCAGTTTTAATCCGCTCTGGCTGAAGAATCAGCCC.

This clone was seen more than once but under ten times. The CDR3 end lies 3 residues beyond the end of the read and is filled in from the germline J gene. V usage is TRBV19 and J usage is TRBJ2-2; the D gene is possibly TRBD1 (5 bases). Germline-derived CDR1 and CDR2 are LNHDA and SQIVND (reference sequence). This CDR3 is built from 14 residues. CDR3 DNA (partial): TGTGCCAGTAGTATCGACAGTAGTAATGAAAAG. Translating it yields CASSIDSSNEK. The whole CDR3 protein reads CASSIDSSNEKLFF. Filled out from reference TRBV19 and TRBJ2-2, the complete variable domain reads DGGITQSPKYLFRKEGQNVTLSCEQNLNHDAMYWYRQDPGQGLRLIYYSQIVNDFQKGDIAEGYSVSREKKESFPLTVTSAQKNPTAFYLCASSIDSSNEKLFFGEGSRLTVL.

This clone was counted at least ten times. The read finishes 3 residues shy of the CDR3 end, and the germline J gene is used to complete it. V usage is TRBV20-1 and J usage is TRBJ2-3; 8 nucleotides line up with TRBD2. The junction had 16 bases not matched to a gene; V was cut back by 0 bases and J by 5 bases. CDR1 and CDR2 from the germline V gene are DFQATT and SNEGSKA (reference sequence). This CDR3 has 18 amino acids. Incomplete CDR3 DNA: TGCAGTGCTAGAGATGTCGCGGACTTTTATAGCGGGGTAGATACG. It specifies CSARDVADFYSGVDT. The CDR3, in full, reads CSARDVADFYSGVDTQYF.